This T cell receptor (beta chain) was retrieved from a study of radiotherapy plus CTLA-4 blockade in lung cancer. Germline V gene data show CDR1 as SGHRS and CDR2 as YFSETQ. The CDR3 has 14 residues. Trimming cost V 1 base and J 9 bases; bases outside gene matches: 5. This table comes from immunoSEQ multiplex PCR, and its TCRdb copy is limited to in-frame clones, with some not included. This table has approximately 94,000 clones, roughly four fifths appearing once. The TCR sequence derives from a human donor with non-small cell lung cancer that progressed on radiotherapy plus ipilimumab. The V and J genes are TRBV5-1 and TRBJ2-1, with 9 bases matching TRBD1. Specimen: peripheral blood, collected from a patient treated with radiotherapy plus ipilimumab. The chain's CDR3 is CASSLYGTGSEQFF. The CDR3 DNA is TGCGCCAGCAGCTTGTATGGGACAGGGAGTGAGCAGTTCTTC.